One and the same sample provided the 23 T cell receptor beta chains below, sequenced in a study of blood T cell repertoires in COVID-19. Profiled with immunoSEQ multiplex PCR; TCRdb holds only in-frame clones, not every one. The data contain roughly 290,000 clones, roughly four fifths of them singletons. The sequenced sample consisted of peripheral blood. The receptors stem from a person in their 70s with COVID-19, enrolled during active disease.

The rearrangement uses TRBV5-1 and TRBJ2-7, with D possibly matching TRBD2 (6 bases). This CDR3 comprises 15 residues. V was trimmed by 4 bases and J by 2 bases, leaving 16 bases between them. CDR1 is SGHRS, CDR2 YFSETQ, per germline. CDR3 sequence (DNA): TGCGCCAGCAGCCTCGACGGGAGTACTACCTACGAGCAGTACTTC. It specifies CASSLDGSTTYEQYF.

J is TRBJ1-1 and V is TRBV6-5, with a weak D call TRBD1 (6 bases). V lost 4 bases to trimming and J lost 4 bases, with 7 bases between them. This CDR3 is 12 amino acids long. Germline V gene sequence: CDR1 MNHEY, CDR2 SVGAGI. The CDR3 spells CASSSGVTEAFF. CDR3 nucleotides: TGTGCCAGCAGTTCAGGGGTCACTGAAGCTTTCTTT.

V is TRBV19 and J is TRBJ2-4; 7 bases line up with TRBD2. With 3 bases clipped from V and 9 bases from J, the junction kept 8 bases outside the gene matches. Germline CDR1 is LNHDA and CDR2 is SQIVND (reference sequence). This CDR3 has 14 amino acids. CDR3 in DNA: TGTGCCAGTAGTATTGGACTAGGGCAAACCATTCAGTACTTC. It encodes CASSIGLGQTIQYF.

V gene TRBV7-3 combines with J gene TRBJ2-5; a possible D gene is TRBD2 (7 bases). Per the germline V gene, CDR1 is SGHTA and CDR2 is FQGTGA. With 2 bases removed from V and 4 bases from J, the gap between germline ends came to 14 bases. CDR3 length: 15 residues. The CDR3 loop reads CASSLLGGAGETQYF. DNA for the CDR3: TGTGCCAGCAGCTTACTTGGGGGGGCCGGAGAGACCCAGTACTTC.

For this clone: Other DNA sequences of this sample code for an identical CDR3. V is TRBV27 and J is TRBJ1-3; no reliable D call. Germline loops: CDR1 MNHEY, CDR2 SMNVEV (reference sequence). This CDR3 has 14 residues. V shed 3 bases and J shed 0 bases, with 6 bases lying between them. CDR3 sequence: CASSLTGSGNTIYF. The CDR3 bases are TGTGCCAGCAGTTTGACGGGCTCTGGAAACACCATATATTTT.

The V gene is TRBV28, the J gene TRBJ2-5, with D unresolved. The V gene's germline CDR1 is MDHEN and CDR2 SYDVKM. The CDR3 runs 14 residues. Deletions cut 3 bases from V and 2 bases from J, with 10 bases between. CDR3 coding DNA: TGTGCCAGCAGTTTGTCGCGGAGACAAGAGACCCAGTACTTC. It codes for CASSLSRRQETQYF.

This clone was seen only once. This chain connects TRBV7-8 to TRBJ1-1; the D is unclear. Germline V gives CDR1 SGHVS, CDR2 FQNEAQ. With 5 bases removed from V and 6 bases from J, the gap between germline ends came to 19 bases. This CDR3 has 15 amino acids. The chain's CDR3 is CASSLLTAVGAEAFF. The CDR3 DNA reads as TGTGCCAGCAGCCTGTTGACGGCGGTAGGAGCTGAAGCTTTCTTT.

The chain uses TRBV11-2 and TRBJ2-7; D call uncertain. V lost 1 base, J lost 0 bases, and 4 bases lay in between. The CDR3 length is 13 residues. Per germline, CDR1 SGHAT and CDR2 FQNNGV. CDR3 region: CASSLAGSYEQYF. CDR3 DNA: TGTGCCAGCAGCTTAGCAGGCTCCTACGAGCAGTACTTC. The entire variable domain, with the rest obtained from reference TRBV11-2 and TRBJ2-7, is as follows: EAGVAQSPRYKIIEKRQSVAFWCNPISGHATLYWYQQILGQGPKLLIQFQNNGVVDDSQLPKDRFSAERLKGVDSTLKIQPAKLEDSAVYLCASSLAGSYEQYFGPGTRLTVT.

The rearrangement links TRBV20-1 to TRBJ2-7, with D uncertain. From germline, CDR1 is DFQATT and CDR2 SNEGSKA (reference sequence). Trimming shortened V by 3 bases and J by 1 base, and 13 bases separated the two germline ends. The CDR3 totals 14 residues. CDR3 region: CSASRGGTSYEQYF. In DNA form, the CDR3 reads TGCAGTGCTAGTAGAGGCGGCACTTCCTACGAGCAGTACTTC.

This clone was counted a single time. CDR3 bases: TGTGCCAGCAGTTTCCGGACTTATGGCTACACCTTC. It translates to CASSFRTYGYTF. This chain joins TRBV28 and TRBJ1-2, with D unresolved. The germline V and J ends were trimmed by 3 bases and 5 bases, with 7 bases remaining between them. Germline CDR1 is MDHEN and CDR2 is SYDVKM. There are 12 residues in the CDR3.

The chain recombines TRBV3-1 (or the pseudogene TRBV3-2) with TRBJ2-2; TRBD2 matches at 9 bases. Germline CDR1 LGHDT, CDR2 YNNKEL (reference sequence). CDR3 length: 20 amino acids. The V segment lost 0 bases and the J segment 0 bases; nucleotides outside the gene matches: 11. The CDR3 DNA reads TGTGCCAGCAGCCAAGAATCGTTTAAGGAGCGGGGGGCGAACACCGGGGAGCTGTTTTTT. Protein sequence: CASSQESFKERGANTGELFF.

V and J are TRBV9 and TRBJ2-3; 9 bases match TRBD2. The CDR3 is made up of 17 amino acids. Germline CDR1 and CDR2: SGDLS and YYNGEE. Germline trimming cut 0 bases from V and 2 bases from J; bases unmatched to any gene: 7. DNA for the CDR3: TGTGCCAGCAGCGTAGAAGGTAGCGGGGGTTTCACAGATACGCAGTATTTT. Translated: CASSVEGSGGFTDTQYF.

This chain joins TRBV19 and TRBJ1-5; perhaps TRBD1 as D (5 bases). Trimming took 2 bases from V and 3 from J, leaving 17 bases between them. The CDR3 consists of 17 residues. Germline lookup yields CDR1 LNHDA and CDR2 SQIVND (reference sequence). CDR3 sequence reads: CASSIILSTANNQPQHF. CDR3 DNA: TGTGCCAGTAGTATAATATTGTCGACAGCCAACAATCAGCCCCAGCATTTT.

As DNA, the CDR3 is TGTGCCAGTAGTATAATGCGACAGTCCGGCACAGATACGCAGTATTTT. It specifies CASSIMRQSGTDTQYF. This chain uses TRBV19 with TRBJ2-3; D might be TRBD1 (5 bases). Germline V gene lookup returns CDR1 LNHDA and CDR2 SQIVND (reference sequence). This CDR3 contains 16 residues. The V end was cut by 2 bases, the J end by 1 base, with 13 bases between.

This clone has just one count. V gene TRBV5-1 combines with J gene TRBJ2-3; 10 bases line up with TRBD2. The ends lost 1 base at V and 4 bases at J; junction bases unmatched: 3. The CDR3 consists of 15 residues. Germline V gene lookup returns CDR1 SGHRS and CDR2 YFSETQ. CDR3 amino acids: CASSLRTSGSDTQYF. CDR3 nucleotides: TGCGCCAGCAGCTTGAGGACTAGCGGTTCAGATACGCAGTATTTT.

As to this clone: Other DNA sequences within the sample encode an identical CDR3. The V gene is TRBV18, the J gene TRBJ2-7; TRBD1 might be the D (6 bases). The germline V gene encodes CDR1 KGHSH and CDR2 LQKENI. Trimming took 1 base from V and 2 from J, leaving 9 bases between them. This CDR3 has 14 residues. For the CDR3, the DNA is TGTGCCAGCTCACCACAAGGGGGAACCTACGAGCAGTACTTC. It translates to CASSPQGGTYEQYF. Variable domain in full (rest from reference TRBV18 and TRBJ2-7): NAGVMQNPRHLVRRRGQEARLRCSPMKGHSHVYWYRQLPEEGLKFMVYLQKENIIDESGMPKERFSAEFPKEGPSILRIQQVVRGDSAAYFCASSPQGGTYEQYFGPGTRLTVT.

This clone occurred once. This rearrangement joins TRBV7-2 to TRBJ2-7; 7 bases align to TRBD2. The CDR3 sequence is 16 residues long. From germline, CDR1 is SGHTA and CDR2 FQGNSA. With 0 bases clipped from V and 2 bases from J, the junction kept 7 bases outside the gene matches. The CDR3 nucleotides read TGTGCCAGCAGCTTAGCGTGGGCTAGCGGTGCCTACGAGCAGTACTTC. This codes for CASSLAWASGAYEQYF.

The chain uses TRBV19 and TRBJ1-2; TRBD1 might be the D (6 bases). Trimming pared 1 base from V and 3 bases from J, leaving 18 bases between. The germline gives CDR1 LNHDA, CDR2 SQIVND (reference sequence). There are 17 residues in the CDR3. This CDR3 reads CASSIAGRVGAHYGYTF. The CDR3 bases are TGTGCCAGTAGTATAGCTGGCAGGGTGGGGGCCCACTATGGCTACACCTTC. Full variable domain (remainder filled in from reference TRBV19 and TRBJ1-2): DGGITQSPKYLFRKEGQNVTLSCEQNLNHDAMYWYRQDPGQGLRLIYYSQIVNDFQKGDIAEGYSVSREKKESFPLTVTSAQKNPTAFYLCASSIAGRVGAHYGYTFGSGTRLTVV.

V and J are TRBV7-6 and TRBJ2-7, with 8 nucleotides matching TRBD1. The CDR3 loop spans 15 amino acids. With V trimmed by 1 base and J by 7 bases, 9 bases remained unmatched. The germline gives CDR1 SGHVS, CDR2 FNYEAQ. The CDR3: CASSLGGQASREQYF. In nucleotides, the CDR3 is TGTGCCAGCAGCTTAGGGGGACAGGCCAGCCGGGAGCAGTACTTC.

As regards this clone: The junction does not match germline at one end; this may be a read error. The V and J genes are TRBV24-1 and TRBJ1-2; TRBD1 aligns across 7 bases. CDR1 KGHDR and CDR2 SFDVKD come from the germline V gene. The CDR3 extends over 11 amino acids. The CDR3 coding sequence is TGTGCCACCAGTGGAGGGGGCGACGGCAACTTC. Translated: CATSGGGDGNF.

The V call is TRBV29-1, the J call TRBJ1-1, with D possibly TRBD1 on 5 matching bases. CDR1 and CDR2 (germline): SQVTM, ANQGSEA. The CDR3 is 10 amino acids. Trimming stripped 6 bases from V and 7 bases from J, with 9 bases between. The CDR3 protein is CSVGGVEAFF. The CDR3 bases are TGCAGCGTGGGGGGGGTTGAAGCTTTCTTT.

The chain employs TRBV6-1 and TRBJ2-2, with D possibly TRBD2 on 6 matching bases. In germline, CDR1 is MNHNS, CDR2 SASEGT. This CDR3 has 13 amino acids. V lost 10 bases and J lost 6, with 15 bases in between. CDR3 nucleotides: TGTGCCACCAGCGGGTCCAGATCCGGGGAGCTGTTTTTT. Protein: CATSGSRSGELFF.

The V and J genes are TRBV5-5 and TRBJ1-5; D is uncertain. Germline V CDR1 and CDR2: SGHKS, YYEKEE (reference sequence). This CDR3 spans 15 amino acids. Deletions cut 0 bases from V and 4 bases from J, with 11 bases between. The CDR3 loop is CASSLDREINQPQHF. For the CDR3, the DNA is TGTGCCAGCAGCTTGGACAGAGAAATAAATCAGCCCCAGCATTTT. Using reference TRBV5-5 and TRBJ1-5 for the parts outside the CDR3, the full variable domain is DAGVTQSPTHLIKTRGQQVTLRCSPISGHKSVSWYQQVLGQGPQFIFQYYEKEERGRGNFPDRFSARQFPNYSSELNVNALLLGDSALYLCASSLDREINQPQHFGDGTRLSIL.